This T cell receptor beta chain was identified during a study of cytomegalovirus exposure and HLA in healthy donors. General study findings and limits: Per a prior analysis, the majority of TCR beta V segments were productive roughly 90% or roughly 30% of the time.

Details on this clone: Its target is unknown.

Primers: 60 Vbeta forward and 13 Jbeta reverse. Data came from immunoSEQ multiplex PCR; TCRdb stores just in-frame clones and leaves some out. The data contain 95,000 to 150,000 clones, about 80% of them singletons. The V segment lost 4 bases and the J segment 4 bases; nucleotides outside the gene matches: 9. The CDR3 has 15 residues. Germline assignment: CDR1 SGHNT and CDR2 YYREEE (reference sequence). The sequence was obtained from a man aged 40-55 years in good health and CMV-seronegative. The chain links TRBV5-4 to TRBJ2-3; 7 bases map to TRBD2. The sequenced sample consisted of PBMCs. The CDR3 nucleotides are TGTGCCAGCAGCCACCTCATGGGGGGGGCAGATACGCAGTATTTT. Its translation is CASSHLMGGADTQYF.